This T cell receptor (beta chain) comes out of a study of neurological immune-mediated disorders. Each CDR3 protein gets one entry after TCRdb re-called the 5' RACE reads with MiXCR. This sample carries 20,000 to 30,000 distinct CDR3 sequences, 2% to 2.5% of them seen once, and the ten largest clones take 2% to 2.5%. Sequenced sample: PBMCs. The sequence was obtained from a woman in her forties or fifties with multiple sclerosis.

The CDR3 bases are TGTGCCACCAGTGATCCGATCAGCGGGAGTTTCAATGAGCAGTTCTTC. Residues: CATSDPISGSFNEQFF. The genes are TRBV24-1 and TRBJ2-1; 8 bases are shared with TRBD2. The germline V gene encodes CDR1 KGHDR and CDR2 SFDVKD. Germline trimming cut 3 bases from V and 6 bases from J; bases unmatched to any gene: 9. The CDR3 has 16 amino acids.